The rows below give T cell receptor beta chains drawn from one sample of a study of blood T cell repertoires in COVID-19. Sequencing was performed with immunoSEQ multiplex PCR; in TCRdb, only in-frame clones are kept and a portion is missing. The table shows just over 150,000 clones, with less than 85% occurring only once. Specimen: peripheral blood. The receptors stem from a human donor with acute or convalescent COVID-19. The donor label of this sample is uncertain. Both conserved end residues are part of each CDR3. The order of the fields is D gene, clone size, V gene, J gene, CDR3 DNA, CDR3 protein. The D gene is left open where the match is weak. Clone size is shown for a subset of rows, as once, few, many or a class of expanded clone.

TRBD1	NA	TRBV3-1/TRBV3-2	TRBJ1-3	TGTGCCAGCAGCCCAGGGGGTTCGGGAAACACCATATATTTT	CASSPGGSGNTIYF
NA	once	TRBV6-4	TRBJ1-2	TGTGCCAGCAGTGACCCGGATGGACAGAGCTATGGCTACACCTTC	CASSDPDGQSYGYTF
NA	once	TRBV19	TRBJ1-4	TGTGCCAGTCTGAGGGCGGAGGGTGAAAAACTGTTTTTT	CASLRAEGEKLFF
NA	NA	TRBV5-1	TRBJ1-6	TGCGCCAGCAGCTTGGGAGGGTTGGGGAATTCACCCCTCCACTTT	CASSLGGLGNSPLHF
NA	NA	TRBV19	TRBJ1-1	TGTGCCAGTAGTACCGGGGGAGGGGCGTTCACTGAAGCTTTCTTT	CASSTGGGAFTEAFF
NA	NA	TRBV5-1	TRBJ1-1	TGCGCCAGCAGACCCGACCGACAGATGAACACTGAAGCTTTCTTT	CASRPDRQMNTEAFF
NA	NA	TRBV6-5	TRBJ1-3	TGTGCCAGCACCCCTCGGGGGGGTTCTGGAAACACCATATATTTT	CASTPRGGSGNTIYF
TRBD2	few	TRBV19	TRBJ2-1	TGTGCCAGTAGTATAGACGTCGGGGGGTCCTACAATGAGCAGTTCTTC	CASSIDVGGSYNEQFF
NA	NA	TRBV6-5	TRBJ1-1	TGTGCCAGCAGCCGAGGAAGATTTAACACTGAAGCTTTCTTT	CASSRGRFNTEAFF
NA	NA	TRBV6-5	TRBJ1-1	TGTGCCAGCAGTTACTCGGGGGGGCGCACCCTGGCTGAAGCTTTCTTT	CASSYSGGRTLAEAFF
TRBD2	NA	TRBV27	TRBJ2-7	TGTGCCAGCGCCACGCTAGCCCGACTAGCCTCAACCTACGAGCAGTACTTC	CASATLARLASTYEQYF
TRBD1	NA	TRBV5-6	TRBJ2-3	TGTGCCAGCAGCCCTACTGGACAGGGGGCGTGGGATACGCAGTATTTT	CASSPTGQGAWDTQYF
NA	few	TRBV2	TRBJ1-6	TGTGCCAGCAGTGAACAGGGAAAGTATAATTCACCCCTCCACTTT	CASSEQGKYNSPLHF
NA	NA	TRBV19	TRBJ1-6	TGTGCCAGTAGTATAATATCTGGCAGGGTAGGGTCACCCCTCCACTTT	CASSIISGRVGSPLHF
NA	NA	TRBV5-1	TRBJ1-1	TGCGCCAGCAGCCCGGGGACACCATTACTGAACACTGAAGCTTTCTTT	CASSPGTPLLNTEAFF
NA	NA	TRBV18	TRBJ1-1	TGTGCCAGCTCACCAAGAGAGAAGTCTGAAGCTTTCTTT	CASSPREKSEAFF
TRBD1	few	TRBV6-2/TRBV6-3	TRBJ1-2	TGTGCCAGCAGTTACATTACAGGGGGGAACGACTATGGCTACACCTTC	CASSYITGGNDYGYTF
NA	NA	TRBV2	TRBJ1-1	TGTGCCAGCAGTAATCAGGGGACCCCGGACACTGAAGCTTTCTTT	CASSNQGTPDTEAFF
TRBD1	NA	TRBV7-2	TRBJ1-1	TGTGCCAGCAGCTTAGCGATATTAACAGGGGCTGAAGCTTTCTTT	CASSLAILTGAEAFF
TRBD1	NA	TRBV7-2	TRBJ1-1	TGTGCCAGCAGCCCCCAGACAGGGGTCAACACTGAAGCTTTCTTT	CASSPQTGVNTEAFF
TRBD2	NA	TRBV18	TRBJ2-5	TGTGCCAGCTCACCAACTAGCGGGGGGGAGACCCAGTACTTC	CASSPTSGGETQYF
NA	NA	TRBV7-6	TRBJ2-1	TGTGCCAGCAGCCCTAATGAGCAGTTCTTC	CASSPNEQFF
TRBD2	NA	TRBV3-1/TRBV3-2	TRBJ2-2	TGTGCCAGCAGCCTCCCGGGACTAGGCGCGGGGGGGACCGGGGAGCTGTTTTTT	CASSLPGLGAGGTGELFF
NA	NA	TRBV6-5	TRBJ2-7	TGTGCCGCGAGTCGGGGGGCCACGACCTACGAGCAGTACTTC	CAASRGATTYEQYF
TRBD2	NA	TRBV7-2	TRBJ2-1	TGTGCCAGCAGCTTATCGGGACTAGCGGGCAATGAGCAGTTCTTC	CASSLSGLAGNEQFF
NA	few	TRBV6-2/TRBV6-3	TRBJ1-6	TGTGCCAGCAGTTACTCGATTGGCAGTTTACCCCTCCACTTT	CASSYSIGSLPLHF
NA	NA	TRBV7-3	TRBJ1-6	TGTGCCAGCAGCCCCCGGGGACACCTTTCGGATCCCCTCCACTTT	CASSPRGHLSDPLHF
NA	NA	TRBV3-1/TRBV3-2	TRBJ1-2	TGTGCCAGCAGCCGGACCTTACAGCGGGGACTCGACTATGGCTACACCTTC	CASSRTLQRGLDYGYTF
TRBD1	NA	TRBV6-5	TRBJ1-2	TGTGCCAGCAGTCGCCAGGGGGCGCAGGGTGGCTACACCTTC	CASSRQGAQGGYTF
NA	NA	TRBV6-5	TRBJ1-2	TGTGCCAGCAGTTACGATGGACAGACTCCTGGCTACACCTTC	CASSYDGQTPGYTF
NA	NA	TRBV29-1	TRBJ2-7	TGCAGCGTGGAGGACAGCCCCTACGAGCAGTACTTC	CSVEDSPYEQYF
NA	NA	TRBV30	TRBJ1-1	TGTGCCTGGGCCGCGGGTTTGAGCACTGAAGCTTTCTTT	CAWAAGLSTEAFF
NA	NA	TRBV5-4	TRBJ1-1	TGTGCCAGCAGCAACTTCAGGGTTAGGGACACTGAAGCTTTCTTT	CASSNFRVRDTEAFF
TRBD2	NA	TRBV14	TRBJ2-7	TGTGCCAGCAGCCAAGATCGGCGGGGGGTTTACGAGCAGTACTTC	CASSQDRRGVYEQYF
NA	NA	TRBV5-6	TRBJ1-5	TGTGCCAGCAGCTTGGAGCGAGATGGGCAGCCCCAGCATTTT	CASSLERDGQPQHF
TRBD1	NA	TRBV19	TRBJ1-2	TGTGCCAGTAGTTCGTCCCCGGGACAGAGCACGTTCTTCTATGGCTACACCTTC	CASSSSPGQSTFFYGYTF
NA	NA	TRBV5-4	TRBJ1-6	TGTGCCAGCAGCTTTATCGCGGGCAGCTCCTATAATTCACCCCTCCACTTT	CASSFIAGSSYNSPLHF
NA	NA	TRBV7-2	TRBJ2-3	TGTGCCAGCAGCTTAGGGACTACCACAGATACGCAGTATTTT	CASSLGTTTDTQYF
TRBD1	NA	TRBV19	TRBJ1-1	TGTGCCAGTAGTATAGTCGTGACAGGGGGCTCTGAAGCTTTCTTT	CASSIVVTGGSEAFF
NA	NA	TRBV7-2	TRBJ1-3	TGTGCCAGCAGCTTAGACCACAGGGCTGGAAACACCATATATTTT	CASSLDHRAGNTIYF
NA	NA	TRBV18	TRBJ1-2	TGTGCCAGCTCACCAGGGGGCAGCTACACCTTC	CASSPGGSYTF
TRBD1	once	TRBV27	TRBJ1-6	TGTGCCAGCAGAGGCGCAGGACAGGGAAATTCACCCCTCCACTTT	CASRGAGQGNSPLHF
NA	NA	TRBV19	TRBJ2-3	TGTGCCAGTAGTACCAGGGTAGGGACAGATACGCAGTATTTT	CASSTRVGTDTQYF
TRBD2	NA	TRBV6-5	TRBJ2-3	TGTGCCGCTAAAGCGGGGGTGACAGATACGCAGTATTTT	CAAKAGVTDTQYF
TRBD1	NA	TRBV20-1	TRBJ2-7	TGCACACGACAGGGCTGCGAGCAGTACTTC	CTRQGCEQYF
NA	NA	TRBV6-6	TRBJ1-2	TGTGCCAGCAGGCCGGCGGGAGGAAAAGACTATGGCTACACCTTC	CASRPAGGKDYGYTF
NA	NA	TRBV4-1	TRBJ1-5	TGCGCCAGCAGCCGCAAGGGGGAATACAATCAGCCCCAGCATTTT	CASSRKGEYNQPQHF
NA	NA	TRBV18	TRBJ1-1	TGTGCCAGCTCATCAGCTACAGACACTGAAGCTTTCTTT	CASSSATDTEAFF
NA	NA	TRBV7-2	TRBJ1-3	TGTGCCAGCAGCTTACACACCGAAGGAAACACCATATATTTT	CASSLHTEGNTIYF
TRBD1	NA	TRBV5-1	TRBJ2-7	TGCGCCAGCAGCTTGGCGGGACAGTCCGAGCAGTACTTC	CASSLAGQSEQYF
NA	NA	TRBV18	TRBJ2-5	TGTGCCAGCTCACCACCTAGTCAAGAGACCCAGTACTTC	CASSPPSQETQYF
NA	NA	TRBV11-2	TRBJ1-5	TGTGCCAGCAGCTTAGATTACCCGGGAGGGTTGGGGGGCAATCAGCCCCAGCATTTT	CASSLDYPGGLGGNQPQHF
NA	NA	TRBV9	TRBJ2-7	TGTGCCAGCAGCGTAGGAAAGTCGGGGTTTCAGGAGCAGTACTTC	CASSVGKSGFQEQYF